These 13 T cell receptor beta chains were all obtained from the same sample, sequenced in a study of blood T cell repertoires in COVID-19. The assay was immunoSEQ multiplex PCR, and TCRdb's table has in-frame clones only and misses some. This sample yields about 160,000 clones, of which around 93% are seen a single time; approximately 4.9% belongs to the top ten. Source material: peripheral blood. Every receptor here comes from a young man with COVID-19, enrolled during active disease.

This clone has just a few counts. The gene calls are TRBV25-1 and TRBJ1-1, with a possible D match to TRBD1 (6 bases). This CDR3 comprises 13 residues. Germline V lookup: CDR1 MGHDK, CDR2 SYGVNS. V shed 5 bases and J shed 5 bases, with 12 bases lying between them. The DNA of the CDR3 is TGTGCCAGCAGTATAACAGGGCTGACTGAAGCTTTCTTT. Translated, it gives CASSITGLTEAFF.

This clone was seen a handful of times. This rearrangement joins TRBV6-5 to TRBJ1-1, with D possibly being TRBD1 (6 bases). Germline V gene sequence: CDR1 MNHEY, CDR2 SVGAGI. Trimming left V 6 bases short and J 1 base short, with 9 bases between. CDR3 length: 13 amino acids. CDR3 region: CASSRGGNTEAFF. The CDR3 DNA reads TGTGCCAGCAGCCGAGGGGGGAACACTGAAGCTTTCTTT.

The chain is built from TRBV21-1 and TRBJ2-5; the table assigns TRBD1, which was not confirmed against the DNA. TRBV21-1 is marked as a pseudogene. The CDR3 is made up of 17 amino acids. The CDR3 nucleotides read TGTGCCAGCAGCCCAGCCGGCGGGGACAGGGATCAAGAGACCCAGTACTTC. This encodes CASSPAGGDRDQETQYF.

This sequence joins TRBV5-1 and TRBJ1-6; maybe TRBD1 (5 bases). V was cut by 4 bases and J by 2 bases, with 19 bases left in between. From germline, CDR1 is SGHRS and CDR2 YFSETQ. The length of the CDR3 is 18 residues. The CDR3 loop reads CASSLREPNPTYNSPLHF. CDR3 sequence (DNA): TGCGCCAGCAGCCTCAGGGAACCTAACCCCACCTATAATTCACCCCTCCACTTT.

V and J are TRBV24-1 and TRBJ1-2; D is unclear. V gave up 5 bases and J gave up 3 bases, with 18 bases separating them. The CDR3 loop spans 16 amino acids. Germline CDR1 KGHDR, CDR2 SFDVKD. The CDR3 DNA follows: TGTGCCACCAGTGGCCCGTCGGGAGGGAAGTACTATGGCTACACCTTC. It specifies CATSGPSGGKYYGYTF.

The genes are TRBV7-6 and TRBJ1-1, with a tentative D call TRBD1 (6 bases). The CDR3 has 11 residues. Trimming stripped 5 bases from V and 8 bases from J, with 9 bases between. CDR1 is SGHVS, CDR2 FNYEAQ, per germline. CDR3 sequence (DNA): TGTGCCAGCAGCGTTGGGACAGAAGCTTTCTTT. Its translation: CASSVGTEAFF.

The gene calls are TRBV6-6 and TRBJ2-1; 7 bases line up with TRBD1. Per the germline V gene, CDR1 is MNHNY and CDR2 is SVGAGI (reference sequence). V trimming: 6 bases; J trimming: 4 bases; junction bases outside the gene matches: 6. The CDR3 is 14 residues long. The CDR3 nucleotides are TGTGCCAGCAGCCTGGACAGGACTTACAATGAGCAGTTCTTC. Its protein is CASSLDRTYNEQFF.

CDR3 loop: CASSPTGGTSGNNEQFF. CDR3 DNA sequence: TGTGCCAGCAGCCCCACCGGGGGGACTAGCGGAAACAATGAGCAGTTCTTC. This sequence joins TRBV7-8 and TRBJ2-1, with TRBD2 identical over 11 bases. The CDR3 is 17 amino acids. V lost 5 bases to trimming and J lost 5 bases; unmatched junction nucleotides: 11. CDR1 SGHVS and CDR2 FQNEAQ come from the germline V gene.

The V and J genes are TRBV7-3 and TRBJ1-2, with 7 bases fitting TRBD1. Trimming removed 5 bases from V and 8 bases from J; junction bases left unmatched: 14. CDR1 SGHTA and CDR2 FQGTGA come from the germline V gene. The CDR3 spans 15 residues. CDR3 DNA: TGTGCCAGCAGCCCCCGACAGGGCCTTGCTAACGGCTACACCTTC. This codes for CASSPRQGLANGYTF.

V is TRBV10-3 and J is TRBJ2-5, with 7 bases lining up with TRBD2. This CDR3 comprises 14 residues. The V gene's germline CDR1 is ENHRY and CDR2 SYGVKD. J lost 2 bases, V lost 6 bases, and 6 bases had no gene match. The CDR3 spells CAISFPGGQETQYF. The CDR3 DNA reads as TGTGCCATCAGCTTTCCGGGGGGACAAGAGACCCAGTACTTC.

This chain connects TRBV7-9 to TRBJ2-1; TRBD2 matches 10 bases. The CDR3 runs 14 residues. Germline trimming cut 3 bases from V and 10 bases from J; bases unmatched to any gene: 6. Germline CDR1 SEHNR, CDR2 FQNEAQ (reference sequence). The CDR3 DNA reads as TGTGCCAGCAGCTTTCTAGCGGGAGTGGGCGAGCAGTTCTTC. Its translation is CASSFLAGVGEQFF.

The rearrangement uses TRBV2 and TRBJ2-2; TRBD1 agrees at 10 bases. CDR3 length: 13 residues. Germline V lookup: CDR1 SNHLY, CDR2 FYNNEI. The ends lost 6 bases at V and 9 bases at J; junction bases unmatched: 4. Here the CDR3 DNA reads TGTGCCAGCAGGGGGACAGGGGTCTGGGAGCTGTTTTTT. Protein: CASRGTGVWELFF.

The chain has TRBV11-2 and TRBJ2-7; D perhaps matches TRBD2 (6 bases). The CDR3 is 16 amino acids. From germline, CDR1 is SGHAT and CDR2 FQNNGV. The V end lost 0 bases, the J end lost 1 base, and 13 bases lay between the germline ends. This chain's CDR3 is CASSLDGDFASYEQYF. In nucleotides, the CDR3 is TGTGCCAGCAGCTTAGATGGGGACTTCGCTTCCTACGAGCAGTACTTC.